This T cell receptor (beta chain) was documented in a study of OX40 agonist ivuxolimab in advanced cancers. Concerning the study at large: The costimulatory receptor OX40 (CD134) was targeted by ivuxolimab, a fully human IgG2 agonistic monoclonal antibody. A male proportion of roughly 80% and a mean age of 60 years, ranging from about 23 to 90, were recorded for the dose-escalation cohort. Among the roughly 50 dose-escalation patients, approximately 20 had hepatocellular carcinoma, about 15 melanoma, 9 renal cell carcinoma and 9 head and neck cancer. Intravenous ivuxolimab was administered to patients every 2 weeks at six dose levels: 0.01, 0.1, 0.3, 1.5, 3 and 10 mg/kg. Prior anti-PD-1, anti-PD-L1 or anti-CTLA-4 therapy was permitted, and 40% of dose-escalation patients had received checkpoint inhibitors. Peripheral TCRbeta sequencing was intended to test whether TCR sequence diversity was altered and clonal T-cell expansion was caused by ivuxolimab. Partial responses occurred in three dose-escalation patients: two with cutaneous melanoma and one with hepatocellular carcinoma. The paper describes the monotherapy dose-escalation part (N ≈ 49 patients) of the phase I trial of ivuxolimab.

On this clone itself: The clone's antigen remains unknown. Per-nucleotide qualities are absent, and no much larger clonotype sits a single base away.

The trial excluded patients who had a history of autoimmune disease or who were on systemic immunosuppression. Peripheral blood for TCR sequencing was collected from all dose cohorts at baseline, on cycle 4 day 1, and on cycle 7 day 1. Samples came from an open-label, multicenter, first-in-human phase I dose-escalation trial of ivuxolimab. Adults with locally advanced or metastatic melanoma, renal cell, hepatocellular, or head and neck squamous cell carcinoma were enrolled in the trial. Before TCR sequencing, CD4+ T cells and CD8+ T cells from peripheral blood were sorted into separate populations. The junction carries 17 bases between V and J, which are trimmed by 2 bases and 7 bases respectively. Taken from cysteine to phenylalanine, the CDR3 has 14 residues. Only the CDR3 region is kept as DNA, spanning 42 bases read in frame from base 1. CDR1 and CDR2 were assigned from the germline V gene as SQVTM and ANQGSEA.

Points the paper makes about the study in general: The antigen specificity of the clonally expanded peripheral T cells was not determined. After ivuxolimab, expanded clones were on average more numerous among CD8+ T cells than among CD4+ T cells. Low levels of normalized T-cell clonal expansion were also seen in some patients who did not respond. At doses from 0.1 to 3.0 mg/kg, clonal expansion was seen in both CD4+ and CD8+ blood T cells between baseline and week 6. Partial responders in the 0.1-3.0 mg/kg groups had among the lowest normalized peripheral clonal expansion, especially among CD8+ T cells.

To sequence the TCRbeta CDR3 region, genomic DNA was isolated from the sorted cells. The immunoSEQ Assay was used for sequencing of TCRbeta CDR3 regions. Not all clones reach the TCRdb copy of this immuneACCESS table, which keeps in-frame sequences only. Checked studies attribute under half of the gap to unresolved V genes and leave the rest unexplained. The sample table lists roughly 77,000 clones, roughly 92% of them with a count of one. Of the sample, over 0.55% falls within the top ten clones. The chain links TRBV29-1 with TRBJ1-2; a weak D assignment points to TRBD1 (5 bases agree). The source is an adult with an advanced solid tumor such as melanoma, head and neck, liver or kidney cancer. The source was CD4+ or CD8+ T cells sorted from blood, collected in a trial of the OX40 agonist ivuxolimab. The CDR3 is CSVETPGPSFGYTF. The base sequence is TGCAGCGTTGAAACGCCGGGACCCAGCTTTGGCTACACCTTC. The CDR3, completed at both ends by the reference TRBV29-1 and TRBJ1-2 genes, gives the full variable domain SAVISQKPSRDICQRGTSLTIQCQVDSQVTMMFWYRQQPGQSLTLIATANQGSEATYESGFVIDKFPISRPNLTFSTLTVSNMSPEDSSIYLCSVETPGPSFGYTFGSGTRLTVV.